This T cell receptor (beta chain) was sequenced in a study of CD8 T cells in Susac syndrome. The V and J ends lost 4 bases and 6 bases, in that order; junction bases with no gene match: 8. Germline CDR1 MNHNY, CDR2 SVGAGI (reference sequence). The CDR3 runs to 14 residues. Reverse transcription of roughly 0.45 to 1 ug RNA was performed with random hexamers. TCRdb reprocessed the immunoSEQ multiplex PCR reads via MiXCR and lists one record per CDR3 protein. Here the sample spans under 80,000 distinct CDR3 sequences, around 96% being singletons. Stable or active relapsing-remitting multiple sclerosis, untreated and meeting revised McDonald criteria, defined the controls. Negative isolation was used for CD8+ and CD4+ T cells, and FACS enrichment was applied to TEMRA cells.

The sequence was obtained from a human donor with multiple sclerosis. This chain joins TRBV6-6 and TRBJ1-2; 7 nucleotides match TRBD1. The sequenced sample consisted of CD8+ T cells from PBMCs. In nucleotides, the CDR3 is TGTGCCAGCAGTTGGTTGTCCCAGGGGGATGGCTACACCTTC. Translated, it gives CASSWLSQGDGYTF.